This T cell receptor (beta chain) was captured by sequencing in a study of T cell clones after liver transplantation. Profiling relied on immunoSEQ multiplex PCR, and the TCRdb table lists in-frame clones only, not all of them. The data show 70,000 to 80,000 clones, over 85% seen once. CDR1 is SGHRS, CDR2 YFSETQ, per germline. V trimming: 9 bases; J trimming: 4 bases; junction bases outside the gene matches: 15. The CDR3 covers 15 residues. CD3+CD4+ and CD3+CD8+ cells were FACS-sorted from thawed unstimulated PBMCs. The sample in question was CD4+ T cells from blood, obtained before liver transplant. The receptor was isolated from a human donor who received a liver transplant. The chain couples TRBV5-1 to TRBJ2-5, with 7 bases that match TRBD2. CDR3: CATYPGEGLGETQYF. The CDR3 DNA reads as TGCGCCACCTACCCGGGGGAGGGCCTCGGAGAGACCCAGTACTTC. The whole variable domain, remainder taken from reference TRBV5-1 and TRBJ2-5, is KAGVTQTPRYLIKTRGQQVTLSCSPISGHRSVSWYQQTPGQGLQFLFEYFSETQRNKGNFPGRFSGRQFSNSRSEMNVSTLELGDSALYLCATYPGEGLGETQYFGPGTRLLVL.